This TCR beta chain was found in a study of CD8 T cells in ankylosing spondylitis. Study-wide results and caveats: The authors found the disease-linked clones to be CD8+ and relatively rare in peripheral blood. Reportedly, disease-linked clones are significantly enriched in ankylosing spondylitis patients' matched synovial fluid. Several highly homologous variants made up a TCR beta motif, and this motif appeared characteristic of ankylosing spondylitis blood.

This clonotype has a count of ten or more. The antigen remains undetermined. The germline CDR1 and CDR2 sequences are SGHRS and YFSETQ. V was clipped by 2 bases and J by 4 bases; unmatched bases: 7. The CDR3 length is 15 residues. TCR beta libraries were made by quantitative 5'-RACE with molecular barcodes. TCRdb independently ran MiXCR on the 5' RACE reads; one entry per CDR3 protein. Of fewer than 150,000 distinct CDR3 sequences in the sample, about 7% were seen once. This receptor was obtained from a female donor with ankylosing spondylitis or in good health (not recorded which). The source material was blood, either unsorted or a sorted T cell fraction (not recorded which). The chain couples TRBV5-1 to TRBJ1-1, with TRBD1 identical over 8 bases. CDR3 DNA sequence: TGCGCCAGCAGCTTACAGGGGGGGTCGACCACTGAAGCTTTCTTT. Translated: CASSLQGGSTTEAFF.